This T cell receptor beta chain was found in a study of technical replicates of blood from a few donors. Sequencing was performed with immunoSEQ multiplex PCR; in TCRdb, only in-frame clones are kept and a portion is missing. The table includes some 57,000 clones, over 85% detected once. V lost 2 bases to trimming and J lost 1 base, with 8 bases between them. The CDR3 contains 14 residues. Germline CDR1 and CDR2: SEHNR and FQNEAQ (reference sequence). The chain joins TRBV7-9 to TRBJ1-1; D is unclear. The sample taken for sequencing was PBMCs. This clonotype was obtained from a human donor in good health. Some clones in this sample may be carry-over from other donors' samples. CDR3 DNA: TGTGCCAGCAGCTTAACGGGTCGGAACACTGAAGCTTTCTTT. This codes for CASSLTGRNTEAFF.